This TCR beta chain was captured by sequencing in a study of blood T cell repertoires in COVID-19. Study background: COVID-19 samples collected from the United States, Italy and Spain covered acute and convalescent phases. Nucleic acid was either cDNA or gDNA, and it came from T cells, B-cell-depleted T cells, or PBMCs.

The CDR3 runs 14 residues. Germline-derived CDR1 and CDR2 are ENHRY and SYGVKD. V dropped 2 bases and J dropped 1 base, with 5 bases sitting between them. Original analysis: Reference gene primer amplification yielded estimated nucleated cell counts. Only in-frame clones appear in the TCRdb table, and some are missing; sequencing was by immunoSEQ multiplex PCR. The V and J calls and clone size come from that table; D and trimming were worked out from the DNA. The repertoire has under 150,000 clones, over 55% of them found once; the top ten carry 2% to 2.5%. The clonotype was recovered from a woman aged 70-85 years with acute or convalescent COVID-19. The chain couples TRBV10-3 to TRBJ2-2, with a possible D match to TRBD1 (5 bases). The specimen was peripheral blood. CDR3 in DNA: TGTGCCATCAGTGAGCAGGGGAACACCGGGGAGCTGTTTTTT. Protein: CAISEQGNTGELFF.